The clone carrying this T cell receptor (beta chain) has only a few counts. Its specificity is unknown. Per the germline V gene, CDR1 is WSHSY and CDR2 is SAAADI. Trimming left V 11 bases short and J 4 bases short, with 14 bases between. This CDR3 spans 12 amino acids. The sample belongs to a study of vaccination effects on CD4 cells after COVID-19. The method was immunoSEQ multiplex PCR; TCRdb's version includes in-frame clones alone and lacks a portion of them. The sample has more than 50,000 clones; roughly 80% are singletons. The culture ran for roughly 10 days before CD4+ T cells were isolated. None of these healthy vaccinees had been infected with SARS-CoV-2 before vaccination.

This chain links TRBV10-2 with TRBJ1-1, with D maybe TRBD1 (5 bases). The source of this sequence is a human donor who received a COVID-19 vaccine. The sequences come from CD4+ T cells from PBMCs cultured without peptide, collected before COVID-19 vaccination. In DNA form, the CDR3 reads TGCGCCTGTCAGGGCCCCAGCACTGAAGCTTTCTTT. Amino acids: CACQGPSTEAFF.